The 17 T cell receptor beta chains in this list originate from one sample, sequenced in a study of CD8+ T cells in alopecia areata. RNA extraction and reverse transcription yielded cDNA as sequencing template. TCRdb keeps only in-frame clones here, not all; method: immunoSEQ multiplex PCR. This sample has about 130,000 clones, with about 47% found just once. The source material was CD8+ T cells sorted from blood, sampled at week 0. The receptors shown here come from a human donor with alopecia areata.

The V gene is TRBV25-1, the J gene TRBJ2-3, with TRBD2 as a possible D gene (5 bases). Germline V gene data show CDR1 as MGHDK and CDR2 as SYGVNS. The CDR3 is 17 residues long. Deletions cut 2 bases from V and 0 bases from J, with 15 bases between. The CDR3 DNA reads TGTGCCAGCAGTGAAAGTGGGCTAGCCCCTAGCACAGATACGCAGTATTTT. The encoded protein is CASSESGLAPSTDTQYF.

The chain couples TRBV30 to TRBJ2-7; D ambiguous. This CDR3 spans 13 amino acids. Germline loops: CDR1 GTSNPN, CDR2 SVGIG (reference sequence). The V and J ends lost 6 bases and 3 bases respectively, with 15 bases between them. The CDR3: CACSSVGVYEQYF. The DNA of the CDR3 is TGTGCCTGCTCCTCCGTTGGGGTCTACGAGCAGTACTTC.

The chain is built from TRBV27 and TRBJ2-3; TRBD1 is a possible D gene (6 bases). V was shortened by 2 bases and J by 4 bases, with 16 bases between the two germline ends. The CDR3 covers 16 residues. Germline V lookup: CDR1 MNHEY, CDR2 SMNVEV (reference sequence). CDR3 DNA: TGTGCCAGCAGTTTAATGCAGGGGTTCGGATCAGATACGCAGTATTTT. Translating gives CASSLMQGFGSDTQYF.

This chain links TRBV4-3 with TRBJ1-1, with unresolved D. The length of the CDR3 is 13 residues. Germline-derived CDR1 and CDR2 are LGHNA and YSLEER. Trimming took 4 bases from V and 0 from J, leaving 6 bases between them. The CDR3 is CASSPYMNTEAFF. The CDR3, as DNA: TGCGCCAGCAGCCCTTACATGAACACTGAAGCTTTCTTT.

The chain carries TRBV9 and TRBJ1-5; 11 nucleotides align to TRBD1. V lost 3 bases and J lost 3; bases outside the gene matches: 2. Germline-derived CDR1 and CDR2 are SGDLS and YYNGEE. The CDR3 is made up of 15 amino acids. As DNA, the CDR3 is TGTGCCAGCAGCGGAGGACAGGGGGCCAATCAGCCCCAGCATTTT. Translation gives CASSGGQGANQPQHF.

This clone was seen only a few times. The chain recombines TRBV2 with TRBJ1-1, with D perhaps TRBD1 (5 bases). Germline CDR1 reads SNHLY; CDR2 reads FYNNEI. Trimming stripped 3 bases from V and 6 bases from J, with 8 bases between. This CDR3 spans 12 amino acids. The CDR3, as DNA: TGTGCCAGCAGTGACCCGGGACCTGAAGCTTTCTTT. It encodes CASSDPGPEAFF.

A single count supports this clone. The chain joins TRBV4-3 to TRBJ2-1; D uncertain. This CDR3 comprises 15 residues. Germline CDR1 and CDR2: LGHNA and YSLEER. Between the trimmed V and J ends, which lost 0 bases and 4 bases, there was a span of 10 bases. DNA of the CDR3: TGCGCCAGCAGCCAAGATATTGCCCTTTACAATGAGCAGTTCTTC. It codes for CASSQDIALYNEQFF.

The gene calls are TRBV25-1 and TRBJ2-2; D is undetermined. Trimming pared 7 bases from V and 3 bases from J, leaving 12 bases between. CDR1 and CDR2 from the germline V gene are MGHDK and SYGVNS. CDR3 length: 14 amino acids. Written as DNA, the CDR3 is TGTGCCAGCACCCTGAAGGAGTACACCGGGGAGCTGTTTTTT. Translated, it gives CASTLKEYTGELFF.

This clone was seen just once. The rearrangement joins TRBV5-1 to TRBJ2-6, with D possibly TRBD1 on 5 matching bases. The CDR3 extends over 15 amino acids. Trimming pared 5 bases from V and 2 bases from J, leaving 11 bases between. From germline, CDR1 is SGHRS and CDR2 YFSETQ. For the CDR3, the DNA is TGCGCCAGCAGTAAGGGCAGGGCTGGGGCCAACGTCCTGACTTTC. This gives the protein CASSKGRAGANVLTF.

The DNA of the CDR3 is TGTGCCTGGAGTTTAGGGCAGATGAACACTGAAGCTTTCTTT. Its protein product is CAWSLGQMNTEAFF. The chain uses TRBV30 and TRBJ1-1, with D uncertain. CDR1 and CDR2 (germline): GTSNPN, SVGIG (reference sequence). This CDR3 contains 14 residues. V was trimmed by 2 bases and J by 0 bases, leaving 10 bases between them.

The V and J genes are TRBV4-3 and TRBJ2-7, with 7 bases matching TRBD1. The CDR3 contains 16 residues. CDR1 is LGHNA, CDR2 YSLEER, per germline. Trimming took 4 bases from V and 0 from J; bases not matched to a gene: 9. The CDR3 DNA sequence: TGCGCCAGCAGCCGTGACGGTCAGGGGGACTCCTACGAGCAGTACTTC. As protein: CASSRDGQGDSYEQYF.

The rearrangement joins TRBV6-5 to TRBJ2-5, with 7 bases that match TRBD2. The CDR3 is 14 residues long. Germline CDR1 MNHEY, CDR2 SVGAGI. V lost 6 bases and J lost 4; bases outside the gene matches: 8. This CDR3 is CASSFGAGLETQYF. The CDR3 DNA reads TGTGCCAGCAGCTTCGGAGCGGGGTTAGAGACCCAGTACTTC.

The chain carries TRBV23-1 and TRBJ2-7; D ambiguous. TRBV23-1 is reported as an ORF; its role is uncertain. The CDR3 runs 14 residues. V lost 0 bases and J lost 2, with 8 bases in between. The CDR3 sequence is CASSQSGRPYEQYF. The CDR3 coding sequence is TGCGCCAGCAGTCAATCGGGCCGCCCCTACGAGCAGTACTTC.

This sequence joins TRBV6-1 and TRBJ2-4; 7 bases map to TRBD2. The CDR3 totals 16 residues. The germline V gene has CDR1 MNHNS and CDR2 SASEGT. Unmatched junction bases numbered 7, after V lost 4 bases and J lost 1 base. In DNA form, the CDR3 reads TGTGCCAGCAGTGTCTCGGACGGGGGGGCCAAAAACATTCAGTACTTC. Protein: CASSVSDGGAKNIQYF.

The rearrangement joins TRBV5-1 to TRBJ1-2; D is possibly TRBD1 (5 bases). Germline CDR1 SGHRS, CDR2 YFSETQ. This CDR3 spans 15 amino acids. The V end lost 4 bases, the J end lost 0 bases, and 13 bases lay between the germline ends. The CDR3 protein is CASSPYRSPNYGYTF. In DNA, the CDR3 is TGCGCCAGCAGCCCGTACAGGTCCCCTAACTATGGCTACACCTTC.

This clone was seen only a few times. The chain uses TRBV9 and TRBJ2-7, with D perhaps matching TRBD2 (5 bases). The germline V and J ends were trimmed by 0 bases and 6 bases, with 10 bases remaining between them. Germline V gives CDR1 SGDLS, CDR2 YYNGEE. This CDR3 is built from 13 residues. CDR3 bases: TGTGCCAGCAGCGTAGATGCGGGCTCCGAGCAGTACTTC. It codes for CASSVDAGSEQYF.

The V gene is TRBV5-6, the J gene TRBJ2-5; 7 nucleotides match TRBD1. Germline trimming cut 1 base from V and 3 bases from J; bases unmatched to any gene: 0. CDR3 length: 13 residues. Germline V gene sequence: CDR1 SGHDT, CDR2 YYEEEE. In DNA form, the CDR3 reads TGTGCCAGCAGCTTGACAGGGGAAGAGACCCAGTACTTC. This gives the protein CASSLTGEETQYF. The entire variable domain, with the rest obtained from reference TRBV5-6 and TRBJ2-5, is as follows: DAGVTQSPTHLIKTRGQQVTLRCSPKSGHDTVSWYQQALGQGPQFIFQYYEEEERQRGNFPDRFSGHQFPNYSSELNVNALLLGDSALYLCASSLTGEETQYFGPGTRLLVL.